What follows are 21 T cell receptor beta chains derived from one specimen sequenced in a study of T-cell reconstitution after alpha-beta-depleted transplantation in children. The authors prepared the TCRbeta library with unique molecular identifiers. TCRdb reprocessed the PCR reads with MiXCR, giving one entry per CDR3 protein. This repertoire shows 150,000 to 200,000 distinct CDR3 sequences, 13% to 15% found once; its top ten account for roughly 13%. Material: PBMCs from the stem cell graft donor, obtained from the stem cell graft. These receptors all come from a human donor who donated a stem cell graft to a child with acute lymphoblastic leukemia.

This clonotype was seen many times. This chain links TRBV20-1 with TRBJ2-7, with 11 bases identical to TRBD2. Unmatched junction bases numbered 9, after V lost 7 bases and J lost 4 bases. CDR1 is DFQATT, CDR2 SNEGSKA, per germline (reference sequence). CDR3 length: 14 residues. CDR3 sequence: CSVPLLAGAYEQYF. For the CDR3, the DNA is TGCAGTGTTCCGTTACTAGCGGGAGCATACGAGCAGTACTTC.

This clonotype was picked up many times. The chain is built from TRBV7-2 and TRBJ2-3; TRBD2 agrees at 11 bases. Germline V lookup: CDR1 SGHTA, CDR2 FQGNSA. There are 14 residues in the CDR3. J was trimmed by 0 bases and V by 11 bases; bases with no gene match: 4. CDR3 DNA: TGTGCCGGGACTAGCGGCGCTAGCACAGATACGCAGTATTTT. Its protein product is CAGTSGASTDTQYF.

The table lists this clonotype with many counts. The rearrangement links TRBV3-1 to TRBJ2-1, with D perhaps matching TRBD2 (6 bases). This CDR3 region has 17 residues. V was pared by 1 base and J by 5 bases, with 18 bases between. In germline, CDR1 is LGHDT, CDR2 YNNKEL (reference sequence). The CDR3 here is CASSQVLAEGGDNEQFF. The CDR3, as DNA: TGTGCCAGCAGCCAAGTTTTAGCGGAGGGTGGGGACAATGAGCAGTTCTTC.

This clonotype was counted many times. V usage is TRBV12-3 or TRBV12-4 and J usage is TRBJ2-6, with TRBD1 as a possible D gene (5 bases). Trimming shortened V by 5 bases and J by 2 bases, and 13 bases separated the two germline ends. The CDR3 contains 16 residues. The CDR3 region has the DNA TGTGCCAGCAGTGTACCCTTAGGGGCTGGGGCCAACGTCCTGACTTTC. The encoded protein is CASSVPLGAGANVLTF.

This clonotype came up many times. This chain connects TRBV11-2 to TRBJ2-2; the match to TRBD2 covers 8 bases. Trimming at V came to 3 bases and at J to 3 bases, leaving 6 bases not matched to a gene. This CDR3 spans 16 amino acids. In germline, CDR1 is SGHAT, CDR2 FQNNGV. The CDR3 DNA is TGTGCCAGCAGCTTCGAAGCGGGAGCAGACACCGGGGAGCTGTTTTTT. Protein sequence: CASSFEAGADTGELFF.

This clonotype has ten or more counts. The chain is built from TRBV5-1 and TRBJ1-6; D is uncertain. V was trimmed by 0 bases and J by 10 bases, leaving 14 bases between them. The CDR3 sequence is 15 residues long. Looked up from germline, CDR1 is SGHRS and CDR2 is YFSETQ. The CDR3: CASSLETVADSPLHF. DNA for the CDR3: TGCGCCAGCAGCTTGGAGACGGTTGCAGACTCACCCCTCCACTTT. The full variable domain, with the rest looked up from reference TRBV5-1 and TRBJ1-6, is KAGVTQTPRYLIKTRGQQVTLSCSPISGHRSVSWYQQTPGQGLQFLFEYFSETQRNKGNFPGRFSGRQFSNSRSEMNVSTLELGDSALYLCASSLETVADSPLHFGNGTRLTVT.

J is TRBJ2-1 and V is TRBV3-1; the match to TRBD2 covers 9 bases. After removal of 5 bases from V and 5 bases from J, the junction contained 10 bases not matched to a gene. Germline assignment: CDR1 LGHDT and CDR2 YNNKEL (reference sequence). The CDR3 is 16 amino acids. CDR3 protein: CASSIRIAGAHNEQFF. CDR3 DNA sequence: TGTGCCAGCAGCATTAGAATAGCGGGAGCCCACAATGAGCAGTTCTTC.

This clonotype has ten or more counts. The chain joins TRBV12-3 or TRBV12-4 to TRBJ1-4; 8 positions match TRBD1. This CDR3 region has 18 residues. J gave up 3 bases and V 2 bases, and 11 bases lay outside the gene matches. Here the CDR3 reads CASSLYRGQGRSNEKLFF. The CDR3 nucleotides are TGTGCCAGCAGTTTATATCGTGGACAGGGCAGGTCTAATGAAAAACTGTTTTTT.

Many counts were recorded for this clonotype. The chain joins TRBV5-1 to TRBJ2-3; 7 positions agree with TRBD2. CDR3 length equals 14 residues. In germline, CDR1 is SGHRS, CDR2 YFSETQ. V shed 5 bases, J shed 2 bases, and the junction held 5 bases outside the gene matches. The DNA for the CDR3 is TGCGCCAGCAGGCCAGCGGGACTCACAGATACGCAGTATTTT. It codes for CASRPAGLTDTQYF.

Details on this clonotype: Just one base apart from a much larger clone, this may be a read error. V is TRBV20-1 and J is TRBJ2-1, with 9 nucleotides matching TRBD2. The CDR3 extends over 16 amino acids. In germline, CDR1 is DFQATT, CDR2 SNEGSKA (reference sequence). Losses at the gene ends were 1 base for V and 3 bases for J; bases not matched to a gene: 7. CDR3 nucleotides: TGCAGTGCTAGAGTGCTCGCGGGAGGGTTCTACAATGAGCAGTTCTTC. The encoded protein is CSARVLAGGFYNEQFF.

This chain links TRBV24-1 with TRBJ2-5; D gene uncertain. The V gene's germline CDR1 is KGHDR and CDR2 SFDVKD. The ends were cut back, 1 base at V and 5 bases at J, with 10 bases in the middle. The CDR3 spans 14 residues. The DNA for the CDR3 is TGTGCCACCAGTGATTTATCGGGTAGTGAGACCCAGTACTTC. Its translation: CATSDLSGSETQYF.

The chain employs TRBV18 and TRBJ2-1; D is undetermined. Looked up from germline, CDR1 is KGHSH and CDR2 is LQKENI. The CDR3 loop spans 13 amino acids. V lost 0 bases to trimming and J lost 5 bases, with 5 bases between them. This chain's CDR3 is CASSPPGHNEQFF. The CDR3 DNA sequence: TGTGCCAGCTCACCACCGGGCCACAATGAGCAGTTCTTC.

This clonotype was counted at least ten times. J is TRBJ2-5 and V is TRBV20-1; D uncertain. The V gene's germline CDR1 is DFQATT and CDR2 SNEGSKA (reference sequence). The CDR3 contains 14 residues. Trimming removed 8 bases from V and 3 bases from J, with 19 bases in between. In nucleotides, the CDR3 is TGCAGTACCGAGAGGCGGACGTCTAAAGAGACCCAGTACTTC. It is translated as CSTERRTSKETQYF.

The genes are TRBV5-5 and TRBJ1-1; 12 bases agree with TRBD1. Germline CDR1 and CDR2: SGHKS and YYEKEE (reference sequence). V shed 0 bases, J shed 0 bases, and the junction held 9 bases outside the gene matches. The CDR3 is 19 residues long. The CDR3: CASSLGFGTGGSMNTEAFF. CDR3 nucleotide sequence: TGTGCCAGCAGCTTGGGGTTTGGGACAGGGGGCTCGATGAACACTGAAGCTTTCTTT.

V and J are TRBV19 and TRBJ2-7, with D hard to call. Germline-derived CDR1 and CDR2 are LNHDA and SQIVND (reference sequence). Deletions cut 3 bases from V and 5 bases from J, with 14 bases between. CDR3 length: 14 amino acids. In DNA, the CDR3 is TGTGCCAGTAGTATTAGGGTCGGTTACGACGAGCAGTACTTC. Translated, it gives CASSIRVGYDEQYF.

Concerning this clonotype itself: This clone may be a read error of a much larger clone one base away. The chain links TRBV12-3 or TRBV12-4 to TRBJ2-5; 7 nucleotides match TRBD1. V gave up 3 bases and J gave up 5 bases; unmatched junction bases: 6. The CDR3 runs 14 residues. CDR3 bases: TGTGCCAGCAGTTTTATAGGGGGCAGTGAGACCCAGTACTTC. This encodes CASSFIGGSETQYF.

The V gene is TRBV5-1, the J gene TRBJ2-1; D might be TRBD1 (6 bases). V was cut by 5 bases and J by 7 bases, with 19 bases left in between. The germline V gene has CDR1 SGHRS and CDR2 YFSETQ. The CDR3 covers 15 residues. The CDR3 DNA reads TGCGCCAGCAGTCAGGGGCCAGGGGTTTATAATGAGCAGTTCTTC. Amino acids: CASSQGPGVYNEQFF.

This clonotype was detected many times. V gene TRBV2 combines with J gene TRBJ2-5; no clear D. There are 13 residues in the CDR3. Germline V gene data show CDR1 as SNHLY and CDR2 as FYNNEI. Trimming left V 4 bases short and J 2 bases short, with 8 bases between. The CDR3 coding sequence is TGTGCCAGCAGTGTTTCCAGGCAAGAGACCCAGTACTTC. Translated, it gives CASSVSRQETQYF.

This clonotype was recorded many times. This sequence joins TRBV7-8 and TRBJ2-5, with 15 bases that match TRBD2. The CDR3 length is 17 residues. The junction had 1 base not matched to a gene; V was cut back by 1 base and J by 1 base. Germline V lookup: CDR1 SGHVS, CDR2 FQNEAQ. The CDR3 is CASSLEGLAGGQETQYF. In DNA form, the CDR3 reads TGTGCCAGCAGCTTAGAGGGACTAGCGGGGGGCCAAGAGACCCAGTACTTC.

V gene TRBV7-2 combines with J gene TRBJ2-1, with 7 bases aligning to TRBD2. The CDR3 is made up of 14 amino acids. The ends lost 5 bases at V and 8 bases at J; junction bases unmatched: 9. Germline lookup yields CDR1 SGHTA and CDR2 FQGNSA. This CDR3 reads CASSLHGLEDEQFF. As DNA, the CDR3 is TGTGCCAGCAGCCTCCACGGACTAGAAGATGAGCAGTTCTTC.

This clonotype has at least ten counts. This chain connects TRBV6-1 to TRBJ1-1, with TRBD1 identical over 7 bases. The CDR3 is 17 residues long. Germline CDR1 MNHNS, CDR2 SASEGT. V dropped 4 bases and J dropped 1; count of bases not matched to a gene: 12. CDR3 region: CASSGPPYRGGNTEAFF. In DNA form, the CDR3 reads TGTGCCAGCAGTGGGCCACCGTACAGGGGAGGGAACACTGAAGCTTTCTTT.